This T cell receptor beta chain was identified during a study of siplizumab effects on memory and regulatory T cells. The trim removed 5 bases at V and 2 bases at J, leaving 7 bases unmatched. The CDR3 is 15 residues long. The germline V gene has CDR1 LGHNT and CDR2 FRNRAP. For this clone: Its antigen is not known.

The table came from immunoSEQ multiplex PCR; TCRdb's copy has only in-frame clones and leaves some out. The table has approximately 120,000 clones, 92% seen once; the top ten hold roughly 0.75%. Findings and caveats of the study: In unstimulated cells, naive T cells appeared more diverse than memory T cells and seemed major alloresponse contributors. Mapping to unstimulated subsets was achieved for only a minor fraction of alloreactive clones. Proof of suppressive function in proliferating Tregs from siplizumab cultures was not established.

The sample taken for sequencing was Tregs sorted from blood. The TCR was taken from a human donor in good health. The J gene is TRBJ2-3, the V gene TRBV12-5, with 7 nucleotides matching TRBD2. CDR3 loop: CASGPGAGYTDTQYF. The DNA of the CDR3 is TGTGCTAGTGGTCCGGGAGCGGGATACACAGATACGCAGTATTTT.